The clone carrying this TCR beta chain has just one count. This sample is part of a study of blood T cell repertoires in COVID-19. In the original analysis: Using reference gene primer amplification, nucleated cell counts were estimated. Measured with immunoSEQ multiplex PCR; TCRdb has only the in-frame clones, and not every one. V and J calls and clone size are those listed in that table; D and trimming were worked out from the DNA. The table shows under 300,000 clones, with roughly 89% occurring only once. The CDR3 has 8 residues. Trimming cost V 2 bases and J 10 bases, with 2 bases left between them. From germline, CDR1 is DFQATT and CDR2 SNEGSKA (reference sequence).

V gene TRBV20-1 combines with J gene TRBJ1-1; no firm D call. The clonotype comes from a woman between 35 and 50 years old who had recovered from COVID-19. Sequenced sample: peripheral blood. The DNA for the CDR3 is TGCAGTGCTAGACTAGCTTTCTTT. This translates into CSARLAFF.